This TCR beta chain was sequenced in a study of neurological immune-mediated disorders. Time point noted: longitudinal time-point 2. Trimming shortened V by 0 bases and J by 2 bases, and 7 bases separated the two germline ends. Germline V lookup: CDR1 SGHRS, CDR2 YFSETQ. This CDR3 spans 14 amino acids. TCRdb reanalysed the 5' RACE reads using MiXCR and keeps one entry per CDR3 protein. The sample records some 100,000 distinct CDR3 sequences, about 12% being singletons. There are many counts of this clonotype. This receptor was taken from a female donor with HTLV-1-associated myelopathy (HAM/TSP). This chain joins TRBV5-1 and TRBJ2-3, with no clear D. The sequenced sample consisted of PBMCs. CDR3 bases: TGCGCCAGCAGCTTGGATCAGACCACAGATACGCAGTATTTT. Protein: CASSLDQTTDTQYF.